This T cell receptor beta chain was observed in a study of T cell repertoires in cytomegalovirus infection (dated by TCRdb to about 2019). About the full investigation: Donor HLA type was relevant to the analysis, because carriage of CMV infection together with the matching HLA type was indicated by public TCR beta signatures.

Inclusive of the bounding cysteine and phenylalanine, the CDR3 is 15 residues long. This entry keeps only the CDR3 DNA: 45 bases, framed from base 1. According to the germline V gene, CDR1 reads SGHTA and CDR2 reads FQGNSA. Unmatched junction bases come to 7, with V trimmed by 3 bases and J by 5 bases. General findings and caveats noted by the study authors: In the ex vivo response, HLA-C-restricted CMV-specific TCR beta clonotypes were dominant, and in two of eight donors the single most frequent clonotype came from this HLA-C-restricted group. In both this cohort and an independent cohort of 350 to 400 donors, the cumulative frequency of public TCR beta family members distinguished carriers of CMV infection plus the relevant HLA type.

With regard to this clonotype: Which antigen it targets is not known. A single base separates this from a much larger clone, so it may be a read error.

The listed sequencing device is Illumina HiSeq 1500. Using fastp at Q25 and MiXCR, TCRdb reprocessed the public reads and kept productive beta chains. Under each unique CDR3 protein, matching rows form one entry showing the most common genes and DNA. The sample has 680,000 or so distinct CDR3 sequences on record, less than 40% of them singletons. Of the sample, around 2.8% is held by the ten largest clones. The rearranged segments are TRBV7-2 and TRBJ2-7; TRBD1 matches 10 bases in the middle. The sequence came from a human donor in good health (CMV status not recorded). Some clones in this sample may be carry-over from other donors' samples. Sequencing was carried out using PBMCs. The bases are TGTGCCAGCAGCTTCGACAGGGGGCGCCACGACGAGCAGTACTTC. Translated, it gives CASSFDRGRHDEQYF.